In its sample, the clone carrying this T cell receptor (beta chain) was seen a few times. The antigen remains undetermined. The data were taken from a study of early T cells in non-severe SARS-CoV-2 infection. The overall study: Sequencing was performed on bulk RNA from unsorted whole blood, leaving chains unpaired. Findings of the study overall: CD4 and private specificities were missed by VDJdb matching, which favored anti-spike CD8 responses.

Individual cDNA molecules received unique molecular identifiers during library preparation. Via MiXCR, TCRdb re-called the 5' RACE reads, giving one row per CDR3 protein. Of 45,000 to 50,000 distinct CDR3 sequences detected, about 6% appear once; the ten largest clones hold about 2.8%. CDR1 SGHVS and CDR2 FQNEAQ come from the germline V gene. The ends were cut back, 4 bases at V and 2 bases at J, with 9 bases in the middle. The CDR3 contains 15 residues. V gene TRBV7-8 combines with J gene TRBJ2-6; TRBD2 might be the D (5 bases). The sequence derives from an adult who was a healthcare worker with PCR-confirmed SARS-CoV-2 infection or an uninfected control (not recorded which). The sample here was whole blood, taken at baseline. DNA for the CDR3: TGTGCCAGCAGCTCTGCGCGGGCTGGGGCCAACGTCCTGACTTTC. Translating gives CASSSARAGANVLTF.